Listed here is a single T cell receptor beta chain. Trimming took 6 bases from V and 3 from J, leaving 18 bases between them. The CDR3 loop spans 15 amino acids. With a J-beta primer mix and a sample-barcoded 5' primer, a second PCR ran roughly 7 to 11 cycles. TCRdb processed the 5' RACE reads anew with MiXCR; each CDR3 protein has one entry. The data contain 650,000 to 700,000 distinct CDR3 sequences, over 40% of them singletons. This entry is derived from a study of blood T cells in healthy people across ages. This receptor was taken from an elderly woman in good health. The sequencing sample was made of blood. The chain employs TRBV12-3 or TRBV12-4 and TRBJ2-7; the D gene could be TRBD1 or TRBD2 (7 bases each). CDR3 coding DNA: TGTGCCAGCAGCTCACCCGCAGGGGGGGGCTACGAGCAGTACTTC. It specifies CASSSPAGGGYEQYF.